This TCR beta chain was sequenced in a study of blood T cell repertoires in COVID-19. Per the study methods: Amplification with reference gene primers provided the estimates of nucleated cell counts. The assay was immunoSEQ multiplex PCR, and TCRdb's table has in-frame clones only and misses some. Clonal size and the V and J genes are those of that table, whereas D and trimming came from the DNA. The repertoire consists of around 100,000 clones, with 84% occurring once and the leading ten covering 7.5% to 10%. This receptor was identified in a woman in her forties with acute or convalescent COVID-19. Material for sequencing was peripheral blood.

The CDR3 is CASSPIAGPGGTEAFF. CDR3 coding DNA: TGTGCCAGCAGCCCGATTGCCGGGCCCGGGGGGACTGAAGCTTTCTTT. The V gene is TRBV7-6, the J gene TRBJ1-1; TRBD1 is a possible D gene (5 bases). The CDR3 is 16 residues long. Germline CDR1 is SGHVS and CDR2 is FNYEAQ. V lost 5 bases to trimming and J lost 5 bases, with 21 bases between them.